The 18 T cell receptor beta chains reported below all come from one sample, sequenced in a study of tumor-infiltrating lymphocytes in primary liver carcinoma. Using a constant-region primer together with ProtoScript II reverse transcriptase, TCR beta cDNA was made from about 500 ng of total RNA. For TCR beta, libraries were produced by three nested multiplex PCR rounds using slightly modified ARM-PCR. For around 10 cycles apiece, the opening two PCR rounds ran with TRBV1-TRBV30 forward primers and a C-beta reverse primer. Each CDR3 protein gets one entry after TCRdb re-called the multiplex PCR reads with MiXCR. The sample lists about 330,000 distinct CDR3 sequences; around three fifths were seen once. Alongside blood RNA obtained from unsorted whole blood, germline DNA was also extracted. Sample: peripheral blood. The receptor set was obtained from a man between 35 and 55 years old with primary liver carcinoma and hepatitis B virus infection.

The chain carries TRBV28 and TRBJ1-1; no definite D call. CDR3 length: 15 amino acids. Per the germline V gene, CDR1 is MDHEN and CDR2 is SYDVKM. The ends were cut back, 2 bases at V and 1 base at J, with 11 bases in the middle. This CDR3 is CASSLLQTRNTEAFF. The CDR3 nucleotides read TGTGCCAGCAGTTTACTGCAGACGAGGAACACTGAAGCTTTCTTT.

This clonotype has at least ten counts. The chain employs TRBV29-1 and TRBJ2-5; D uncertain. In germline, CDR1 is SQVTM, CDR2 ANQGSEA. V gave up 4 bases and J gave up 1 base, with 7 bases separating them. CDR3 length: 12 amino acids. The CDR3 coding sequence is TGCAGCGTTGTTGGATCCCAAGAGACCCAGTACTTC. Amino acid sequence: CSVVGSQETQYF.

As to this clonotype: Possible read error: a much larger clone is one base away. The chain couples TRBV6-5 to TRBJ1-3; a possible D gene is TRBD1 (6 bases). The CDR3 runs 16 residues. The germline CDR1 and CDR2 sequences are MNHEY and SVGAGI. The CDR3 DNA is TGTGCCAGCAGTCACTCCGTAGGACAGCCTGGAAACACCATATATTTT. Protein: CASSHSVGQPGNTIYF.

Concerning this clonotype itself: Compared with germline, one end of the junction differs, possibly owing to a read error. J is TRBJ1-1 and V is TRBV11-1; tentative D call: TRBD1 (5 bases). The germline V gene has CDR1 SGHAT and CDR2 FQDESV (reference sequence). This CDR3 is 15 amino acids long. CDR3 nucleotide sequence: TGTGCCAGCAGCCCGGCGGGTGGGGCCGGCACTGAAGCTATCTTT. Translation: CASSPAGGAGTEAIF.

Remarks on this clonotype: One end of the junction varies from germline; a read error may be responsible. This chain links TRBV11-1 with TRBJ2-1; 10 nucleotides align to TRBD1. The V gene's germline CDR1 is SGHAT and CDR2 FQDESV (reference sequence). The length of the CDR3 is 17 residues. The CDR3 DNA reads TGTGTCAGCAGCTTAGCGATAGGGACAGGGGACTACAATGAGCAGTTCTTC. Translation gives CVSSLAIGTGDYNEQFF.

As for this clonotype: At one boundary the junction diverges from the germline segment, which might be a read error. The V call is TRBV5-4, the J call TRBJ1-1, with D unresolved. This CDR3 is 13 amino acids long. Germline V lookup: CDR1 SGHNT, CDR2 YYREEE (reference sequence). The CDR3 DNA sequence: TGTGCCAGCAGCCTTGAGGTGAACACTGAACCTTTCTTT. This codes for CASSLEVNTEPFF.

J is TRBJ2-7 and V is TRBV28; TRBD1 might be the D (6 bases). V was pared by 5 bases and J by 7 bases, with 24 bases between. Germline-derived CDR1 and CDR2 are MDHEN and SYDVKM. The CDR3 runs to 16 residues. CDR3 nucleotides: TGTGCCAGCAGTCCCCCCCGAGGGACAAAGGACAGAGAGCAGTACTTC. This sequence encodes CASSPPRGTKDREQYF.

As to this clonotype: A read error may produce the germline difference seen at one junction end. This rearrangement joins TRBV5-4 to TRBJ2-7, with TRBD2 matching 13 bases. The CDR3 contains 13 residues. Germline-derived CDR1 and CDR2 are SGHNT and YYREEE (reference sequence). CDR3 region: CASSSTSGRAANF. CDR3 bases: TGTGCCAGCAGCTCCACTAGCGGGAGGGCCGCAAACTTC. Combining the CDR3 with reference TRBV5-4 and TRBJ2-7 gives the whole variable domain ETGVTQSPTHLIKTRGQQVTLRCSSQSGHNTVSWYQQALGQGPQFIFQYYREEENGRGNFPPRFSGLQFPNYSSELNVNALELDDSALYLCASSSTSGRAANFGPGTRLTVT.

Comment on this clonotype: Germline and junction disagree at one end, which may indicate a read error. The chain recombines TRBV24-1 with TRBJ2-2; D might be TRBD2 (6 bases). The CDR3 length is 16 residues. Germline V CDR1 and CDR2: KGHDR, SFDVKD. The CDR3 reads CTTSDDAGPLTGELFF. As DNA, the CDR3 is TGTACCACCAGTGATGACGCGGGACCACTAACCGGGGAGCTGTTTTTT.

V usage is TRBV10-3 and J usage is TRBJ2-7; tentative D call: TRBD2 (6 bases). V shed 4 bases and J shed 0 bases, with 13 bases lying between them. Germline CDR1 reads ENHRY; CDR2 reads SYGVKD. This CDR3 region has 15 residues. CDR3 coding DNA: TGTGCCATCAGTGGTATGACTAGTCTCTCCTACGAGCAGTACTTC. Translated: CAISGMTSLSYEQYF.

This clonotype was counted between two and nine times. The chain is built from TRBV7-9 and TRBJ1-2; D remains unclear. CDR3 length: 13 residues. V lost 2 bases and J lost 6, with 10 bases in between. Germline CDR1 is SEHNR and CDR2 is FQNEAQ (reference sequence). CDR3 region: CASSLNSGDGYTF. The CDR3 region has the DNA TGTGCCAGCAGCTTAAACAGTGGCGATGGCTACACCTTC.

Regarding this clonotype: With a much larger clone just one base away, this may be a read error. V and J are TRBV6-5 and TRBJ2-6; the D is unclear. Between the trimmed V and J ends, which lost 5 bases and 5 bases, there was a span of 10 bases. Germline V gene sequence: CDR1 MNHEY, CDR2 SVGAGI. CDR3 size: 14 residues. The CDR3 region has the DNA TGTGCCAGCAGTCCCGAGTTGAGGGCCAACGTCCTGACTTTC. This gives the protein CASSPELRANVLTF.

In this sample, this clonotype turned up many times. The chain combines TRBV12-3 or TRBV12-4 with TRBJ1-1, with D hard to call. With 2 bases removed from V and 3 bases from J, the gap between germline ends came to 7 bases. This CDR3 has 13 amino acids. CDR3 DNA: TGTGCCAGCAGTTTAAAGGGCGACACTGAAGCTTTCTTT. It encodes CASSLKGDTEAFF.

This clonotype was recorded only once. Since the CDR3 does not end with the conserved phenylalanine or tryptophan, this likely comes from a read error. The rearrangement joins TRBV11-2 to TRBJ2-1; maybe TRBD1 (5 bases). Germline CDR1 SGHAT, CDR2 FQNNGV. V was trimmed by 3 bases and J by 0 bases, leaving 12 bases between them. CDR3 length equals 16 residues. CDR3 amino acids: CASSLDPDSSYNEQFL. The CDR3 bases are TGTGCCAGCAGCTTGGATCCAGACAGCTCCTACAATGAGCAGTTCTTA.

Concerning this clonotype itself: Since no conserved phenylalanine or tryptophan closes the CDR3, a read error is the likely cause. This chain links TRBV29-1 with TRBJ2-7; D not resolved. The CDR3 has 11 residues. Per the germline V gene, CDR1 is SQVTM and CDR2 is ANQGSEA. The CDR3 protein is CSVVFFYVQYS. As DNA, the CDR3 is TGCAGCGTTGTGTTCTTCTACGTGCAGTACTCC.

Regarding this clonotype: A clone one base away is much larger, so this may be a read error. The CDR3 region has the DNA TGTGCCAGCAGTTTAGTTATGGGACAGAGCGGCAATCAGCCCCAGCATTTT. Translated: CASSLVMGQSGNQPQHF. The chain carries TRBV12-3 or TRBV12-4 and TRBJ1-5, with 7 positions matching TRBD1. The CDR3 has 17 residues. Trimming took 1 base from V and 2 from J; bases not matched to a gene: 8.

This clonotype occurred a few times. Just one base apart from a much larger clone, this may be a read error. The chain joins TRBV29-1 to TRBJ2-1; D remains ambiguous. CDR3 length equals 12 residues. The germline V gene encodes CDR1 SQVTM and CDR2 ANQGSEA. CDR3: CSVEIIDNEQSF. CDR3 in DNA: TGCAGCGTTGAAATCATCGACAATGAGCAGTCCTTC.

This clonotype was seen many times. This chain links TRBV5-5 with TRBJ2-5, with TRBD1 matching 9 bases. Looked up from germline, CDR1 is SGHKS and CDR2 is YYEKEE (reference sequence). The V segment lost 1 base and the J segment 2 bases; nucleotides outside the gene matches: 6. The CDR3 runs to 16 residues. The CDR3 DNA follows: TGTGCCAGCAGCTTGCTCGGGACAGGGATTCAAGAGACCCAGTACTTC. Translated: CASSLLGTGIQETQYF.